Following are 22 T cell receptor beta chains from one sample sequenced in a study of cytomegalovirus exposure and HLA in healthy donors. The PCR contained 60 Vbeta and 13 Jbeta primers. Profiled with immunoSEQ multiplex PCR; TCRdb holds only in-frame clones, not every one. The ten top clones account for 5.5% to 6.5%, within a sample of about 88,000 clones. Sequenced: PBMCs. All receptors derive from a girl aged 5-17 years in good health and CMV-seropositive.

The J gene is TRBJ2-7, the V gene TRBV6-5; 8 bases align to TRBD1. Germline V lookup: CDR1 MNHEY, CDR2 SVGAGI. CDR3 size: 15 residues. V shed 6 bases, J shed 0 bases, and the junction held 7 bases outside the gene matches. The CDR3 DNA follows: TGTGCCAGCAGCCCTGGACAGGGCCTCTCCTACGAGCAGTACTTC. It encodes CASSPGQGLSYEQYF.

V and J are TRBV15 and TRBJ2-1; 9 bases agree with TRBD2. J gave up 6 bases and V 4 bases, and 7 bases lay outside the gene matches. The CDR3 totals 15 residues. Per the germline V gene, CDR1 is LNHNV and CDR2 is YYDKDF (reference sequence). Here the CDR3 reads CATSTGGGAFNEQFF. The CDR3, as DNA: TGTGCCACCAGCACAGGCGGGGGGGCCTTCAATGAGCAGTTCTTC.

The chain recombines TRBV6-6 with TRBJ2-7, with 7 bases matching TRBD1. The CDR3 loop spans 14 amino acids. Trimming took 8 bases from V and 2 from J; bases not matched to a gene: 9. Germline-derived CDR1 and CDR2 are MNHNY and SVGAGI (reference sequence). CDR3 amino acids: CASGKRGPPYEQYF. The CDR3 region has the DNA TGTGCCAGCGGGAAAAGGGGGCCCCCCTACGAGCAGTACTTC.

CDR3 nucleotide sequence: TGTGCCAGCAGTTACTCTATCCAGACAGATACGCAGTATTTT. It is translated as CASSYSIQTDTQYF. The chain joins TRBV6-5 to TRBJ2-3; no firm D call. CDR3 size: 14 residues. The V gene's germline CDR1 is MNHEY and CDR2 SVGAGI. V was pared by 0 bases and J by 3 bases, with 7 bases between.

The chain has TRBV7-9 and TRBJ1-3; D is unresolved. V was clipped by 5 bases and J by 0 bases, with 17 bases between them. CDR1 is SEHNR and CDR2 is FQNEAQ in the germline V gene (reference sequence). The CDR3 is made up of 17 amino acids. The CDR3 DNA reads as TGTGCCAGCAGCAACCTACCCGTTCCTGACTCTGGAAACACCATATATTTT. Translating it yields CASSNLPVPDSGNTIYF.

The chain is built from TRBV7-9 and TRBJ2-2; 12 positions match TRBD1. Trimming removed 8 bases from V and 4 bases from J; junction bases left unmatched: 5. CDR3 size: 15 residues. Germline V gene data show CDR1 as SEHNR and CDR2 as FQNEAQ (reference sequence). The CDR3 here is CASSGQGAGTGELFF. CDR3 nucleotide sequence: TGTGCCAGCTCGGGACAGGGGGCGGGCACCGGGGAGCTGTTTTTT.

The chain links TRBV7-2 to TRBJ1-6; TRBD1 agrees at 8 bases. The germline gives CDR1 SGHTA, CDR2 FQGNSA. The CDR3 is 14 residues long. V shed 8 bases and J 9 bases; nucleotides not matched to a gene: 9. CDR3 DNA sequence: TGTGCCAGCGGAACGCAGGGGGCGGTTTCACCCCTCCACTTT. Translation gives CASGTQGAVSPLHF. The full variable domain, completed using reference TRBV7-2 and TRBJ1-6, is GAGVSQSPSNKVTEKGKDVELRCDPISGHTALYWYRQSLGQGLEFLIYFQGNSAPDKSGLPSDRFSAERTGGSVSTLTIQRTQQEDSAVYLCASGTQGAVSPLHFGNGTRLTVT.

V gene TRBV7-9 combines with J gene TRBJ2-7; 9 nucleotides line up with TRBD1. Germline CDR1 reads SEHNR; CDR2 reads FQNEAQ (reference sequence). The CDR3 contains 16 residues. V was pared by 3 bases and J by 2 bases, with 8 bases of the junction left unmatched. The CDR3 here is CASSLGTGLVAYEQYF. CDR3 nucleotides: TGTGCCAGCAGCTTGGGGACAGGGTTAGTCGCCTACGAGCAGTACTTC.

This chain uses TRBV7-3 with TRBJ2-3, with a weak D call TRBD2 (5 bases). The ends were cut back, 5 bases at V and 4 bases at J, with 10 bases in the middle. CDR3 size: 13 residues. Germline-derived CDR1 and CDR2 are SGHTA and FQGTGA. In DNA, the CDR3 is TGTGCCAGCAGCCCCGAGGGCCCAGATACGCAGTATTTT. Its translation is CASSPEGPDTQYF.

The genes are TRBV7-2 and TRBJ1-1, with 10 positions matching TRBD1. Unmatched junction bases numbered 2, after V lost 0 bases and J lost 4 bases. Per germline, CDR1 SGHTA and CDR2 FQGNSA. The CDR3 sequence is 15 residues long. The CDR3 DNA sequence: TGTGCCAGCAGCTTAGCTGGGACAGGGGCCACTGAAGCTTTCTTT. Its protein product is CASSLAGTGATEAFF.

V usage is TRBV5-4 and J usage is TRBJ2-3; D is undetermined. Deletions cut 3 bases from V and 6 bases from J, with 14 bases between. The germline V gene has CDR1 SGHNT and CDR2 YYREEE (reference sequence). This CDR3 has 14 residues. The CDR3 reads CASSSDRPEDTQYF. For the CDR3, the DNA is TGTGCCAGCAGCTCAGACCGGCCGGAGGATACGCAGTATTTT.

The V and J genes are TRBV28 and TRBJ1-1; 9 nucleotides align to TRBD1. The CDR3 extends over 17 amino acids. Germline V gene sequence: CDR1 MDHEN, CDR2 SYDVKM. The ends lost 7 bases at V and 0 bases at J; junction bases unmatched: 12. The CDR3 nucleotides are TGTGCCAGCACCCCTAACAGGGGGCGGGGTATGAACACTGAAGCTTTCTTT. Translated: CASTPNRGRGMNTEAFF.

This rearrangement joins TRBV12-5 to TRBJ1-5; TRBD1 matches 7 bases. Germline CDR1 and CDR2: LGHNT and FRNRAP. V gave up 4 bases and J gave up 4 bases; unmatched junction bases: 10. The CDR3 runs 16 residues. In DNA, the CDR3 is TGTGCTAGTGGTTCCCACGGACAGGCCCTTAATCAGCCCCAGCATTTT. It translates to CASGSHGQALNQPQHF.

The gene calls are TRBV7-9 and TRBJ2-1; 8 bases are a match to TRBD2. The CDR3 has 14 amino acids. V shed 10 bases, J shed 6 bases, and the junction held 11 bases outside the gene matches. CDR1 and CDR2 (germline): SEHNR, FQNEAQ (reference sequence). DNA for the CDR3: TGTGCCACCTTCTCCGGGACTAGGGTCAATGAGCAGTTCTTC. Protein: CATFSGTRVNEQFF.

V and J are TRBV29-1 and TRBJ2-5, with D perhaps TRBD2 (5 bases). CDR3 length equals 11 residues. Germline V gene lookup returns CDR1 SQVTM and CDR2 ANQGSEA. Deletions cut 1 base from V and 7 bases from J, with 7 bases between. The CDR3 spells CSVEARGTQYF. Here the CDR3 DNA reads TGCAGCGTTGAAGCACGGGGGACCCAGTACTTC.

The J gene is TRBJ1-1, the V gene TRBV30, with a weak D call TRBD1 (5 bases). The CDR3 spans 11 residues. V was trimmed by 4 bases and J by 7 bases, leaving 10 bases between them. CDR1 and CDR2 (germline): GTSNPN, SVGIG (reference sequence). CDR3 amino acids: CAWTGKYEAFF. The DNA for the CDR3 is TGTGCCTGGACAGGGAAATATGAAGCTTTCTTT.

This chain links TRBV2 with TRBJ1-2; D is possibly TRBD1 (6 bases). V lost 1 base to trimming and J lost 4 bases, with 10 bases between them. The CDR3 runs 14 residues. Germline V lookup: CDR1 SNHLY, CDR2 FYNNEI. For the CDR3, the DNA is TGTGCCAGCAGTGAAGGGACAGCTCTCTATGGCTACACCTTC. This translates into CASSEGTALYGYTF.

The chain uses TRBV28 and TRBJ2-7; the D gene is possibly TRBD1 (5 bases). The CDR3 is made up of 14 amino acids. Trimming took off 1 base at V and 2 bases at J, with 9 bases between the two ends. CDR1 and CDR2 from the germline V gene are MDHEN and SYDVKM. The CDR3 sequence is CASSLFGAAYEQYV. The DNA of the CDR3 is TGTGCCAGCAGTTTATTTGGGGCAGCCTACGAGCAGTACGTC.

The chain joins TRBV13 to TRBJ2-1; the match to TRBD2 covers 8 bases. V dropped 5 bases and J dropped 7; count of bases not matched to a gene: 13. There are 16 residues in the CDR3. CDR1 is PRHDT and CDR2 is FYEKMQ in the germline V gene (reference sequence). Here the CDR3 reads CASSTLAGKGVNEQFF. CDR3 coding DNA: TGTGCCAGCAGCACCTTAGCGGGGAAGGGAGTTAATGAGCAGTTCTTC.

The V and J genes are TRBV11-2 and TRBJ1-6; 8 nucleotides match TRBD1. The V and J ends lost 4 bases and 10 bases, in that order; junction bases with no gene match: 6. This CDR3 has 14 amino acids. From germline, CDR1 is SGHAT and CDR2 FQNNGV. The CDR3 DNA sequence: TGTGCCAGCAGCTGGGGACAGGAGGTATCACCCCTCCACTTT. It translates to CASSWGQEVSPLHF.

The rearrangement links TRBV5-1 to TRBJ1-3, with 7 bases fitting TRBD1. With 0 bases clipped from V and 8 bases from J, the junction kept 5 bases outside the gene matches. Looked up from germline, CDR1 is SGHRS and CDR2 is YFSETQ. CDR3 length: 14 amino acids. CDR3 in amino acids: CASSLETGLDTIYF. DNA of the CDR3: TGCGCCAGCAGCTTGGAGACAGGGTTAGACACCATATATTTT.

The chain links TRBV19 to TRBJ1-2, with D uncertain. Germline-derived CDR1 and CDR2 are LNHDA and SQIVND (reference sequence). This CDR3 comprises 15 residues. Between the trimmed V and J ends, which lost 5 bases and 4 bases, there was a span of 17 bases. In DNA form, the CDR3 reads TGTGCCAGTAGTCTTGTGGAGGTGGAGGTCTATGGCTACACCTTC. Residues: CASSLVEVEVYGYTF.